This TCR beta chain came from a study of blood T cell repertoires in COVID-19. Germline V gives CDR1 GTSNPN, CDR2 SVGIG (reference sequence). V shed 1 base and J 7 bases; nucleotides not matched to a gene: 12. This CDR3 is built from 15 residues. The repertoire was sequenced with immunoSEQ multiplex PCR; TCRdb's copy has only in-frame clones and lacks some. This sample yields 300,000 or so clones, of which roughly nine tenths are seen a single time; 2.6% belongs to the top ten. Two negative PCRs, clearance, or symptom resolution characterized the recovered Cohort 3 donors. Sequenced: PBMCs or T cells enriched from blood (not recorded which). This sequence originates from a man aged 60 to 69 who had recovered from COVID-19. The chain employs TRBV30 and TRBJ2-5; the match to TRBD1 covers 7 bases. As DNA, the CDR3 is TGTGCCTGGAGTGAAAGGGGGCTAACCGAAGGGACCCAGTACTTC. It encodes CAWSERGLTEGTQYF.